This entry lists 30 T cell receptor beta chains sequenced from one sample in a study of T cell repertoires and HLA-DP antigens. Data came from immunoSEQ multiplex PCR; TCRdb stores just in-frame clones and leaves some out. The data show approximately 90,000 clones, about 89% seen once. Which antigens these TCRs recognize remains unknown. Sequenced material: CD4+ T cells from PBMCs. The receptors were sampled from a man aged 45-65 years in good health and CMV-seronegative.

The rearrangement uses TRBV19 and TRBJ2-4, with D perhaps TRBD1 (5 bases). The germline V gene has CDR1 LNHDA and CDR2 SQIVND (reference sequence). V lost 3 bases, J lost 9 bases, and 12 bases lay in between. The CDR3 spans 13 residues. CDR3 sequence: CASSIDTDSIQYF. The CDR3 DNA reads as TGTGCCAGTAGTATTGACACCGACAGCATTCAGTACTTC.

The rearrangement uses TRBV30 and TRBJ1-5; no clear D gene. Trimming removed 0 bases at V and 7 bases at J, with 10 bases between. This CDR3 has 13 amino acids. Germline V gene lookup returns CDR1 GTSNPN and CDR2 SVGIG (reference sequence). The CDR3 DNA reads TGTGCCTGGAGTGTCGGGGAGGACCAGCCCCAGCATTTT. It encodes CAWSVGEDQPQHF. Drawing the rest from reference TRBV30 and TRBJ1-5, the complete variable domain is SQTIHQWPATLVQPVGSPLSLECTVEGTSNPNLYWYRQAAGRGLQLLFYSVGIGQISSEVPQNLSASRPQDRQFILSSKKLLLSDSGFYLCAWSVGEDQPQHFGDGTRLSIL.

CDR3 in DNA: TGTGCCAGCAGTTCCCTTAGCGGGAGCGGTAGCACCGGGGAGCTGTTTTTT. Residues: CASSSLSGSGSTGELFF. The gene calls are TRBV27 and TRBJ2-2; TRBD2 agrees at 9 bases. Germline V lookup: CDR1 MNHEY, CDR2 SMNVEV (reference sequence). The V gene end was trimmed by 4 bases and the J gene end by 4 bases; junction bases not matched to a gene: 10. The CDR3 spans 17 residues.

This rearrangement joins TRBV6-5 to TRBJ1-5, with 7 bases identical to TRBD1. Germline assignment: CDR1 MNHEY and CDR2 SVGAGI. V dropped 6 bases and J dropped 2; count of bases not matched to a gene: 7. The CDR3 loop spans 15 amino acids. CDR3 loop: CASRPQGGGNQPQHF. For the CDR3, the DNA is TGTGCCAGCAGACCGCAGGGGGGGGGCAATCAGCCCCAGCATTTT.

This clone was counted a single time. The rearrangement links TRBV7-9 to TRBJ1-5; the D gene is possibly TRBD1 (5 bases). The germline V gene has CDR1 SEHNR and CDR2 FQNEAQ (reference sequence). Deletions cut 5 bases from V and 1 base from J, with 9 bases between. The CDR3 length is 14 residues. This chain's CDR3 is CASSGTGSNQPQHF. The CDR3 nucleotides read TGTGCCAGCAGCGGGACGGGGAGCAATCAGCCCCAGCATTTT.

This chain connects TRBV4-2 to TRBJ2-7; D could derive from TRBD1 or TRBD2 (5 bases each). CDR3 size: 15 residues. The germline V gene encodes CDR1 LGHNA and CDR2 YNFKEQ. With 0 bases removed from V and 4 bases from J, the gap between germline ends came to 13 bases. The chain's CDR3 is CASSQDVGRGYEQYF. CDR3 sequence (DNA): TGTGCCAGCAGCCAAGATGTGGGACGGGGTTACGAGCAGTACTTC.

The chain employs TRBV7-2 and TRBJ1-1; D uncertain. V was pared by 3 bases and J by 1 base, with 6 bases between. Germline CDR1 is SGHTA and CDR2 is FQGNSA. The length of the CDR3 is 13 residues. CDR3 sequence (DNA): TGTGCCAGCAGCTTCGGCAGGAACACTGAAGCTTTCTTT. Translation gives CASSFGRNTEAFF. Combining the CDR3 with reference TRBV7-2 and TRBJ1-1 gives the whole variable domain GAGVSQSPSNKVTEKGKDVELRCDPISGHTALYWYRQSLGQGLEFLIYFQGNSAPDKSGLPSDRFSAERTGGSVSTLTIQRTQQEDSAVYLCASSFGRNTEAFFGQGTRLTVV.

The genes are TRBV10-1 and TRBJ2-7; no firm D call. The germline gives CDR1 WNHNN, CDR2 SYGVQD (reference sequence). Trimming removed 7 bases at V and 5 bases at J, with 18 bases between. CDR3 length: 14 residues. The chain's CDR3 is CASIKLDLSHEQYF. The CDR3 DNA follows: TGCGCCAGCATTAAACTGGACCTGAGCCACGAGCAGTACTTC.

Only a few counts were recorded for this clone. The chain links TRBV5-4 to TRBJ2-2, with D unresolved. The CDR3 is 14 amino acids. Per germline, CDR1 SGHNT and CDR2 YYREEE (reference sequence). V was cut by 0 bases and J by 1 base, with 4 bases left in between. The CDR3 region is CASSLDQNTGELFF. The CDR3 DNA reads TGTGCCAGCAGCTTGGACCAGAACACCGGGGAGCTGTTTTTT.

At least ten counts were recorded for this clone. Other nucleotide sequences in the sample specify the same CDR3. The chain has TRBV28 and TRBJ1-5; no clear D gene. Trimming stripped 3 bases from V and 0 bases from J, with 6 bases between. Looked up from germline, CDR1 is MDHEN and CDR2 is SYDVKM. CDR3 length: 14 residues. CDR3 region: CASSFLHSNQPQHF. The CDR3 bases are TGTGCCAGCAGTTTCCTCCATAGCAATCAGCCCCAGCATTTT.

This chain connects TRBV28 to TRBJ2-7; D tentatively reads TRBD1 or TRBD2 (5 bases each). CDR1 is MDHEN, CDR2 SYDVKM, per germline. The CDR3 sequence is 11 residues long. Trimming cost V 6 bases and J 12 bases, with 15 bases left between them. DNA of the CDR3: TGTGCCAGCAGGTACCGGGATCAGGGGTACTTC. Translation gives CASRYRDQGYF.

The chain couples TRBV7-9 to TRBJ2-6; TRBD1 matches 7 bases. The CDR3 runs to 18 residues. Germline V gives CDR1 SEHNR, CDR2 FQNEAQ (reference sequence). The V gene end was trimmed by 5 bases and the J gene end by 0 bases; junction bases not matched to a gene: 10. CDR3 in DNA: TGTGCCAGCAGCGCAAAGGGACAGACGAGCTCTGGGGCCAACGTCCTGACTTTC. Protein: CASSAKGQTSSGANVLTF.

V gene TRBV11-2 combines with J gene TRBJ1-1; tentatively, D is TRBD1 (6 bases). CDR3 length: 11 residues. Trimming removed 5 bases from V and 11 bases from J, with 12 bases in between. Germline lookup yields CDR1 SGHAT and CDR2 FQNNGV. CDR3 protein: CASSRGQTAFF. In DNA form, the CDR3 reads TGTGCCAGCAGCCGGGGGCAGACGGCTTTCTTT.

V gene TRBV11-2 combines with J gene TRBJ1-2, with 11 bases lining up with TRBD1. V trimming: 3 bases; J trimming: 2 bases; junction bases outside the gene matches: 8. This CDR3 is 17 amino acids long. CDR1 SGHAT and CDR2 FQNNGV come from the germline V gene. CDR3 amino acids: CASSFPRTGGANYGYTF. CDR3 bases: TGTGCCAGCAGCTTCCCCCGGACAGGGGGCGCAAACTATGGCTACACCTTC.

The rearrangement uses TRBV6-5 and TRBJ2-7; a possible D gene is TRBD2 (7 bases). The CDR3 consists of 15 residues. V was cut by 6 bases and J by 3 bases, with 18 bases left in between. Germline V gene lookup returns CDR1 MNHEY and CDR2 SVGAGI. CDR3 DNA sequence: TGTGCCAGCAGCGATCAAGGGGGGGGTCGCTACGAGCAGTACTTC. Translated: CASSDQGGGRYEQYF.

The rearrangement links TRBV7-8 to TRBJ1-6, with unresolved D. V was pared by 5 bases and J by 6 bases, with 8 bases between. CDR1 and CDR2 from the germline V gene are SGHVS and FQNEAQ. This CDR3 is built from 13 residues. The DNA for the CDR3 is TGTGCCAGCAGCCCGAACTCTAATTCACCCCTCCACTTT. As protein: CASSPNSNSPLHF.

This clone has more than one count but fewer than ten. The chain recombines TRBV7-2 with TRBJ1-3; tentatively, D is TRBD1 (6 bases). V gave up 2 bases and J gave up 0 bases, with 14 bases separating them. The CDR3 contains 17 residues. CDR1 and CDR2 from the germline V gene are SGHTA and FQGNSA. The CDR3 sequence: CASSLNLGQSSGNTIYF. Here the CDR3 DNA reads TGTGCCAGCAGCTTAAATCTTGGACAGAGCTCTGGAAACACCATATATTTT.

The chain is built from TRBV5-1 and TRBJ1-1, with a tentative D call TRBD1 (5 bases). V lost 2 bases and J 2 bases, leaving 10 bases between the germline ends. The CDR3 loop spans 14 amino acids. Germline CDR1 is SGHRS and CDR2 is YFSETQ. As DNA, the CDR3 is TGCGCCAGCAGCTTACCGGGACCTAACACTGAAGCTTTCTTT. Its protein product is CASSLPGPNTEAFF.

This clone was counted once. The J gene is TRBJ2-4, the V gene TRBV18; D gene ambiguous. The V and J ends lost 0 bases and 8 bases respectively, with 11 bases between them. The CDR3 extends over 14 amino acids. The germline gives CDR1 KGHSH, CDR2 LQKENI. Here the CDR3 reads CASSPPGTVYIQYF. The CDR3 DNA follows: TGTGCCAGCTCACCACCAGGAACGGTGTACATTCAGTACTTC.

This clone was counted once. The chain has TRBV5-8 and TRBJ2-1; no firm D call. Germline CDR1 is SGHTS and CDR2 is YDEGEE. The germline V and J ends were trimmed by 9 bases and 9 bases, with 16 bases remaining between them. The CDR3 has 12 residues. The DNA for the CDR3 is TGTGCCACCAAACCCTCGATTAGTGAGCAGTTCTTC. It yields the protein CATKPSISEQFF.

The V gene is TRBV11-3, the J gene TRBJ2-1, with 9 bases aligning to TRBD2. The CDR3 contains 15 residues. With V trimmed by 5 bases and J by 4 bases, 6 bases remained unmatched. CDR1 is SGHNT and CDR2 is YENEEA in the germline V gene. For the CDR3, the DNA is TGTGCCAGCAGCGGTAGACTAGCGGAGTACAATGAGCAGTTCTTC. Translated, it gives CASSGRLAEYNEQFF.

The chain has TRBV11-2 and TRBJ2-7; TRBD2 matches at 12 bases. The CDR3 consists of 16 residues. CDR1 is SGHAT and CDR2 is FQNNGV in the germline V gene. V lost 1 base and J lost 3; bases outside the gene matches: 4. DNA of the CDR3: TGTGCCAGCAGCTTAGGTCTAGCGGGGGGGTTCTACGAGCAGTACTTC. Amino acids: CASSLGLAGGFYEQYF.

This rearrangement joins TRBV13 to TRBJ2-3, with TRBD2 identical over 10 bases. Germline V lookup: CDR1 PRHDT, CDR2 FYEKMQ (reference sequence). This CDR3 region has 16 residues. After removal of 5 bases from V and 4 bases from J, the junction contained 9 bases not matched to a gene. The CDR3 nucleotides are TGTGCCAGCAGCCTCGGGGGACTAGCGTCCCCAGATACGCAGTATTTT. This gives the protein CASSLGGLASPDTQYF.

This chain joins TRBV6-6 and TRBJ1-4, with a tentative D call TRBD1 (5 bases). V was shortened by 3 bases and J by 5 bases, with 13 bases between the two germline ends. From germline, CDR1 is MNHNY and CDR2 SVGAGI (reference sequence). The CDR3 has 15 residues. CDR3: CASSYSGAGNEKLFF. DNA for the CDR3: TGTGCCAGCAGTTATAGTGGGGCGGGAAATGAAAAACTGTTTTTT.

V gene TRBV6-5 combines with J gene TRBJ1-3; D unclear. V dropped 7 bases and J dropped 0 bases, with 10 bases sitting between them. CDR3 length equals 14 residues. The germline V gene encodes CDR1 MNHEY and CDR2 SVGAGI. CDR3 DNA: TGTGCCAGCAAGGGCCGGTTCTCTGGAAACACCATATATTTT. Protein product: CASKGRFSGNTIYF.

V usage is TRBV19 and J usage is TRBJ1-4; D is unresolved. The CDR3 has 14 amino acids. CDR1 is LNHDA and CDR2 is SQIVND in the germline V gene (reference sequence). V shed 6 bases and J shed 8 bases, with 16 bases lying between them. CDR3 coding DNA: TGTGCCAGTAGAGACCGTCAAATCATAGAAAAACTGTTTTTT. This codes for CASRDRQIIEKLFF. Based on the CDR3 plus reference TRBV19 and TRBJ1-4, the full variable domain is DGGITQSPKYLFRKEGQNVTLSCEQNLNHDAMYWYRQDPGQGLRLIYYSQIVNDFQKGDIAEGYSVSREKKESFPLTVTSAQKNPTAFYLCASRDRQIIEKLFFGSGTQLSVL.

This chain links TRBV18 with TRBJ1-1; TRBD1 aligns across 8 bases. CDR1 and CDR2 from the germline V gene are KGHSH and LQKENI. The CDR3 runs to 15 residues. The junction had 3 bases not matched to a gene; V was cut back by 3 bases and J by 0 bases. CDR3 sequence reads: CASSPDRVMNTEAFF. Here the CDR3 DNA reads TGTGCCAGCTCACCGGACAGGGTAATGAACACTGAAGCTTTCTTT. The full variable domain, its missing parts supplied by reference TRBV18 and TRBJ1-1, is NAGVMQNPRHLVRRRGQEARLRCSPMKGHSHVYWYRQLPEEGLKFMVYLQKENIIDESGMPKERFSAEFPKEGPSILRIQQVVRGDSAAYFCASSPDRVMNTEAFFGQGTRLTVV.

V and J are TRBV19 and TRBJ2-6, with D unresolved. V lost 6 bases to trimming and J lost 2 bases, with 14 bases between them. CDR3 length equals 16 residues. Germline V gene sequence: CDR1 LNHDA, CDR2 SQIVND (reference sequence). This CDR3 is CASSVRHTPGANVLTF. The DNA of the CDR3 is TGTGCCAGTAGCGTCAGACACACGCCTGGGGCCAACGTCCTGACTTTC.

The genes are TRBV7-2 and TRBJ1-1; the D gene is possibly TRBD1 (5 bases). The CDR3 covers 13 residues. The V and J ends lost 5 bases and 4 bases respectively, with 11 bases between them. The germline CDR1 and CDR2 sequences are SGHTA and FQGNSA. The CDR3 nucleotides read TGTGCCAGCAGCCTTCAGGGTGGCACTGAAGCTTTCTTT. Translation: CASSLQGGTEAFF.

The rearrangement uses TRBV7-2 and TRBJ2-2; unclear D gene. The CDR3 loop spans 12 amino acids. Trimming left V 3 bases short and J 3 bases short, with 2 bases between. The germline CDR1 and CDR2 sequences are SGHTA and FQGNSA. The CDR3 is CASSFYTGELFF. In DNA form, the CDR3 reads TGTGCCAGCAGCTTCTACACCGGGGAGCTGTTTTTT.